These 26 T cell receptor beta chains originate from one sample sequenced in a study of blood T cell repertoires in COVID-19. The table came from immunoSEQ multiplex PCR; TCRdb's copy has only in-frame clones and leaves some out. The sample has approximately 140,000 clones, around 88% seen once. The sample taken for sequencing was peripheral blood. All receptors derive from a human donor in a cohort sampled during active COVID-19.

The chain couples TRBV5-1 to TRBJ2-6; tentative D call: TRBD1 (5 bases). Trimming took off 1 base at V and 1 base at J, with 6 bases between the two ends. The CDR3 consists of 15 residues. Germline lookup yields CDR1 SGHRS and CDR2 YFSETQ. The CDR3 here is CASSLRTSGANVLTF. DNA of the CDR3: TGCGCCAGCAGCTTGAGGACATCTGGGGCCAACGTCCTGACTTTC.

The CDR3 sequence: CASSIAAWTGEQYF. CDR3 bases: TGTGCCAGTAGTATAGCCGCGTGGACAGGCGAGCAGTACTTC. V usage is TRBV19 and J usage is TRBJ2-7; 7 bases agree with TRBD1. Germline V gives CDR1 LNHDA, CDR2 SQIVND (reference sequence). V gave up 1 base and J gave up 6 bases; unmatched junction bases: 6. The CDR3 covers 14 residues. The full variable domain, its missing parts supplied by reference TRBV19 and TRBJ2-7, is DGGITQSPKYLFRKEGQNVTLSCEQNLNHDAMYWYRQDPGQGLRLIYYSQIVNDFQKGDIAEGYSVSREKKESFPLTVTSAQKNPTAFYLCASSIAAWTGEQYFGPGTRLTVT.

This clone showed up just a few times. The V and J genes are TRBV11-3 and TRBJ2-7, with D maybe TRBD2 (6 bases). The CDR3 contains 13 residues. CDR1 and CDR2 (germline): SGHNT, YENEEA. Trimming stripped 5 bases from V and 3 bases from J, with 11 bases between. CDR3: CASSLGTFYEQYF. Here the CDR3 DNA reads TGTGCCAGCAGCCTCGGGACTTTCTACGAGCAGTACTTC.

The chain recombines TRBV5-1 with TRBJ2-7, with no clear D. The CDR3 is 14 amino acids. V was cut by 1 base and J by 0 bases, with 8 bases left in between. The germline V gene has CDR1 SGHRS and CDR2 YFSETQ. The CDR3: CASSLWASSYEQYF. CDR3 DNA: TGCGCCAGCAGCTTGTGGGCGAGCTCCTACGAGCAGTACTTC.

This clone came up a few times. The gene calls are TRBV9 and TRBJ1-5, with 7 bases fitting TRBD1. This CDR3 has 15 amino acids. In germline, CDR1 is SGDLS, CDR2 YYNGEE. V shed 0 bases, J shed 3 bases, and the junction held 3 bases outside the gene matches. The chain's CDR3 is CASSVEGGFNQPQHF. The DNA for the CDR3 is TGTGCCAGCAGCGTAGAAGGGGGCTTCAATCAGCCCCAGCATTTT. The complete variable domain, with remaining parts taken from reference TRBV9 and TRBJ1-5, reads DSGVTQTPKHLITATGQRVTLRCSPRSGDLSVYWYQQSLDQGLQFLIQYYNGEERAKGNILERFSAQQFPDLHSELNLSSLELGDSALYFCASSVEGGFNQPQHFGDGTRLSIL.

The chain combines TRBV6-2 or TRBV6-3 with TRBJ1-3, with a weak D call TRBD1 (5 bases). V gave up 4 bases and J gave up 2 bases, with 12 bases separating them. This CDR3 comprises 15 residues. Germline V gene lookup returns CDR1 MNHEY and CDR2 SVGEGT. CDR3 in amino acids: CASSFRTFTGNTIYF. CDR3 sequence (DNA): TGTGCCAGCAGTTTTCGGACATTTACTGGAAACACCATATATTTT.

The DNA for the CDR3 is TGCGCCAGCAGCCAACCCGGGACAGGAGAGACCCAGTACTTC. This translates into CASSQPGTGETQYF. This sequence joins TRBV4-1 and TRBJ2-5; 8 bases are shared with TRBD1. Per germline, CDR1 MGHRA and CDR2 YSYEKL. V lost 2 bases to trimming and J lost 4 bases; unmatched junction nucleotides: 3. CDR3 length equals 14 residues.

The V gene is TRBV7-8, the J gene TRBJ1-1; D might be TRBD1 (5 bases). The germline V and J ends were trimmed by 8 bases and 4 bases, with 17 bases remaining between them. This CDR3 is built from 14 residues. Germline CDR1 is SGHVS and CDR2 is FQNEAQ. Here the CDR3 reads CASRKSTAGTEAFF. The DNA for the CDR3 is TGTGCCAGCCGGAAATCGACAGCGGGCACTGAAGCTTTCTTT.

V usage is TRBV7-2 and J usage is TRBJ2-3; D ambiguous. CDR1 and CDR2 from the germline V gene are SGHTA and FQGNSA. With 5 bases removed from V and 3 bases from J, the gap between germline ends came to 12 bases. The CDR3 totals 14 residues. CDR3 sequence: CASSALLSTDTQYF. The CDR3 DNA reads as TGTGCCAGCAGCGCCTTACTTAGTACAGATACGCAGTATTTT.

The V call is TRBV29-1, the J call TRBJ1-1; no definite D call. The ends were cut back, 5 bases at V and 8 bases at J, with 12 bases in the middle. The CDR3 extends over 11 amino acids. CDR1 and CDR2 (germline): SQVTM, ANQGSEA. CDR3 nucleotide sequence: TGCAGCGTTCGGTTTGAAATAGAAGCTTTCTTT. The encoded protein is CSVRFEIEAFF.

This chain connects TRBV7-9 to TRBJ2-3, with 8 bases lining up with TRBD2. Losses at the gene ends were 1 base for V and 8 bases for J; bases not matched to a gene: 5. The CDR3 consists of 14 residues. CDR1 and CDR2 (germline): SEHNR, FQNEAQ (reference sequence). The CDR3 here is CASSLGGGSGTQYF. In DNA form, the CDR3 reads TGTGCCAGCAGCTTAGGCGGGGGGTCTGGTACGCAGTATTTT.

This clone was recorded only once. Other nucleotide sequences in the sample specify the same CDR3. The CDR3 loop is CASSPSPGQGGYGYTF. The CDR3, as DNA: TGTGCCAGCAGCCCATCCCCCGGACAGGGGGGGTATGGCTACACCTTC. The chain uses TRBV11-2 and TRBJ1-2, with 10 bases identical to TRBD1. J gave up 5 bases and V 5 bases, and 11 bases lay outside the gene matches. The CDR3 consists of 16 residues. The germline gives CDR1 SGHAT, CDR2 FQNNGV.

This chain uses TRBV6-5 with TRBJ1-6; D ambiguous. V shed 4 bases and J shed 4 bases, with 8 bases lying between them. The CDR3 spans 14 residues. Germline V gene data show CDR1 as MNHEY and CDR2 as SVGAGI. CDR3 loop: CASSWADYNSPLHF. The CDR3 DNA reads as TGTGCCAGCAGTTGGGCAGATTATAATTCACCCCTCCACTTT.

The gene calls are TRBV9 and TRBJ2-5, with 15 bases lining up with TRBD2. Germline V gives CDR1 SGDLS, CDR2 YYNGEE. This CDR3 contains 18 residues. J was trimmed by 5 bases and V by 4 bases; bases with no gene match: 12. CDR3 protein: CASSPGLAGGRRGETQYF. The CDR3 coding sequence is TGTGCCAGCAGCCCGGGACTAGCGGGGGGCCGGCGGGGGGAGACCCAGTACTTC. Variable domain in full (rest from reference TRBV9 and TRBJ2-5): DSGVTQTPKHLITATGQRVTLRCSPRSGDLSVYWYQQSLDQGLQFLIQYYNGEERAKGNILERFSAQQFPDLHSELNLSSLELGDSALYFCASSPGLAGGRRGETQYFGPGTRLLVL.

This clone was seen only once. V and J are TRBV4-2 and TRBJ2-3, with 10 nucleotides matching TRBD2. The germline CDR1 and CDR2 sequences are LGHNA and YNFKEQ. V lost 4 bases, J lost 2 bases, and 24 bases stayed unmatched. The CDR3 is made up of 22 amino acids. The CDR3 DNA sequence: TGTGCCAGCAGCCCACGGAAGGGGGCGATAGGAGCGGGGGGGCCCAACACAGATACGCAGTATTTT. Amino acid sequence: CASSPRKGAIGAGGPNTDTQYF.

The chain uses TRBV30 and TRBJ1-5; 8 bases map to TRBD1. The germline CDR1 and CDR2 sequences are GTSNPN and SVGIG (reference sequence). The V segment lost 5 bases and the J segment 1 base; nucleotides outside the gene matches: 1. This CDR3 has 13 amino acids. CDR3 in DNA: TGTGCCTGGCAGGGGGCGAGCAATCAGCCCCAGCATTTT. Translation: CAWQGASNQPQHF. Full variable domain (rest looked up from reference TRBV30 and TRBJ1-5): SQTIHQWPATLVQPVGSPLSLECTVEGTSNPNLYWYRQAAGRGLQLLFYSVGIGQISSEVPQNLSASRPQDRQFILSSKKLLLSDSGFYLCAWQGASNQPQHFGDGTRLSIL.

In the case of this clone: Other DNA sequences in the sample encode the same CDR3. J is TRBJ1-3 and V is TRBV7-9; D ambiguous. CDR3 length: 13 residues. The V end was cut by 5 bases, the J end by 2 bases, with 7 bases between. The germline V gene encodes CDR1 SEHNR and CDR2 FQNEAQ (reference sequence). The CDR3 DNA reads TGTGCCAGCAGCCGAGGTGCTGGAAACACCATATATTTT. Encoded protein: CASSRGAGNTIYF.

V gene TRBV4-2 combines with J gene TRBJ2-1; the D is unclear. V was shortened by 0 bases and J by 4 bases, with 7 bases between the two germline ends. From germline, CDR1 is LGHNA and CDR2 YNFKEQ. This CDR3 has 14 amino acids. The CDR3 here is CASSQESGYNEQFF. The CDR3 nucleotides are TGTGCCAGCAGCCAAGAGTCCGGTTACAATGAGCAGTTCTTC.

This clone appeared a few times. The rearrangement uses TRBV15 and TRBJ1-6, with a tentative D call TRBD1 (5 bases). Germline V gene data show CDR1 as LNHNV and CDR2 as YYDKDF (reference sequence). The CDR3 sequence is 15 residues long. V lost 0 bases, J lost 10 bases, and 13 bases lay in between. CDR3 bases: TGTGCCACCAGCAGAGATAGGGCAGGGCGGTCACCCCTCCACTTT. Protein: CATSRDRAGRSPLHF.

This chain uses TRBV19 with TRBJ2-1; 7 positions agree with TRBD2. In germline, CDR1 is LNHDA, CDR2 SQIVND (reference sequence). V lost 6 bases, J lost 4 bases, and 6 bases stayed unmatched. This CDR3 has 14 amino acids. The CDR3 sequence: CASSAPRGYNEQFF. CDR3 coding DNA: TGTGCCAGTAGCGCGCCGCGGGGGTACAATGAGCAGTTCTTC.

This clone showed up just a few times. The rearrangement uses TRBV4-1 and TRBJ1-1, with TRBD1 matching 7 bases. Germline V gene lookup returns CDR1 MGHRA and CDR2 YSYEKL. Losses at the gene ends were 2 bases for V and 4 bases for J; bases not matched to a gene: 22. This CDR3 is 20 amino acids long. The CDR3 DNA follows: TGCGCCAGCAGCCAAAGCCTATTTGCGACAGGGACAAGGCGAGGCACTGAAGCTTTCTTT. This encodes CASSQSLFATGTRRGTEAFF.

This rearrangement joins TRBV6-5 to TRBJ1-2; possible D gene TRBD1, 6 bases. The V gene lost 6 bases and the J gene lost 5 bases, with 16 bases spanning the gap. The CDR3 spans 14 residues. CDR1 is MNHEY and CDR2 is SVGAGI in the germline V gene. The CDR3 protein is CASSQRAGVYGYTF. The DNA for the CDR3 is TGTGCCAGCAGCCAGAGGGCAGGGGTATATGGCTACACCTTC.

For the CDR3, the DNA is TGTGCCAGCAGCCCCGGACAGGGGGCGGCGGTTGGTGAGCAGTTCTTC. The encoded protein is CASSPGQGAAVGEQFF. V is TRBV3-1 (or the pseudogene TRBV3-2) and J is TRBJ2-1; 11 bases agree with TRBD1. Looked up from germline, CDR1 is LGHDT and CDR2 is YNNKEL (reference sequence). With 4 bases clipped from V and 9 bases from J, the junction kept 11 bases outside the gene matches. The CDR3 has 16 residues.

The rearrangement links TRBV5-1 to TRBJ2-2; 9 bases map to TRBD2. Germline CDR1 reads SGHRS; CDR2 reads YFSETQ. Trimming cost V 0 bases and J 1 base; bases outside gene matches: 4. The length of the CDR3 is 17 residues. The CDR3 protein is CASSLGLAGLNTGELFF. The CDR3 DNA reads as TGCGCCAGCAGCTTGGGGCTAGCGGGGTTGAACACCGGGGAGCTGTTTTTT.

This sequence joins TRBV4-1 and TRBJ1-3; D not certain. V lost 1 base and J lost 0, with 10 bases in between. CDR3 length: 16 residues. Germline V gene lookup returns CDR1 MGHRA and CDR2 YSYEKL. DNA of the CDR3: TGCGCCAGCAGCCAAGCGGTTCAGGTCTCTGGAAACACCATATATTTT. Translation: CASSQAVQVSGNTIYF.

V gene TRBV27 combines with J gene TRBJ1-6; D not certain. CDR1 is MNHEY and CDR2 is SMNVEV in the germline V gene (reference sequence). This CDR3 has 14 amino acids. Between the trimmed V and J ends, which lost 3 bases and 5 bases, there was a span of 8 bases. CDR3 protein: CASSFSGNNSPLHF. The CDR3 DNA sequence: TGTGCCAGCAGTTTTTCGGGGAATAATTCACCCCTCCACTTT.